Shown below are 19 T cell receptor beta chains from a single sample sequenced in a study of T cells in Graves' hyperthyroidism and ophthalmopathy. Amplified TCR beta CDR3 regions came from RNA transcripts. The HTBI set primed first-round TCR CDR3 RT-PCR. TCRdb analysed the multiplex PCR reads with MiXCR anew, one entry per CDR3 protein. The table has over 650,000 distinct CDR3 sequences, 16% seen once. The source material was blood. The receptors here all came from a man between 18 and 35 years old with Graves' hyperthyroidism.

In DNA, the CDR3 is TGTGCCAGCAGTTACAGGTACGACACTGAAGCTTTCTTT. It encodes CASSYRYDTEAFF. The V gene is TRBV27, the J gene TRBJ1-1; possible D gene TRBD1, 5 bases. Germline CDR1 MNHEY, CDR2 SMNVEV (reference sequence). The CDR3 length is 13 residues. The V end was cut by 4 bases, the J end by 3 bases, with 9 bases between.

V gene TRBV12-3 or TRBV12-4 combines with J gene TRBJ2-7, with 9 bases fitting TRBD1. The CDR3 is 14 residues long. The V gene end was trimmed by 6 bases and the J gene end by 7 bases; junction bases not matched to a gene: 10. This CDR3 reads CASRPGQGLWEQYF. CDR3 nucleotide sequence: TGTGCCAGCAGGCCGGGACAGGGACTTTGGGAGCAGTACTTC.

The DNA for the CDR3 is TGTGCCACCTCCCGGGCTAGCGGCGACAATGAGCAGTTCTTC. Residues: CATSRASGDNEQFF. The rearrangement joins TRBV6-1 to TRBJ2-1, with TRBD2 identical over 7 bases. The length of the CDR3 is 14 residues. Germline trimming cut 10 bases from V and 5 bases from J; bases unmatched to any gene: 11. Per the germline V gene, CDR1 is MNHNS and CDR2 is SASEGT.

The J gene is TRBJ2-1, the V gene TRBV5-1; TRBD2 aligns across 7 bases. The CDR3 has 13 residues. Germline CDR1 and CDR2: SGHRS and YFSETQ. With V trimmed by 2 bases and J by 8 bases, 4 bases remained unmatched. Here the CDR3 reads CASSLAGIYEQFF. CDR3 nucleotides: TGCGCCAGCAGCTTAGCGGGAATCTATGAGCAGTTCTTC.

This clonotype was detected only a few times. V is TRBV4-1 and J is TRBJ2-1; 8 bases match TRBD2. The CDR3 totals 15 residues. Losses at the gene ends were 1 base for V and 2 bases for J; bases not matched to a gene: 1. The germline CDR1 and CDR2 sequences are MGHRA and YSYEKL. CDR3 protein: CASSQAGLAYNEQFF. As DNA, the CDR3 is TGCGCCAGCAGCCAAGCGGGACTAGCCTACAATGAGCAGTTCTTC.

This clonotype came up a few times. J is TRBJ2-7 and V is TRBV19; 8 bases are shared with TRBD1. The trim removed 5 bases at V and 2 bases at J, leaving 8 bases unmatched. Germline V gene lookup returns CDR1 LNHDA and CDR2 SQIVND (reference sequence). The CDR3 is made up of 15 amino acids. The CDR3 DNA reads TGTGCCAGTAGTGCAGGACAGGGTGGTCCCTACGAGCAGTACTTC. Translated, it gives CASSAGQGGPYEQYF.

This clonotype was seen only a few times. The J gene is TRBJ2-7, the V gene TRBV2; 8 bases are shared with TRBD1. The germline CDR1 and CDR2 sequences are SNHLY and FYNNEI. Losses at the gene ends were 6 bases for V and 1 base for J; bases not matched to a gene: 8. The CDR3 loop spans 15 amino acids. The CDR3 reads CASRAGQGMSYEQYF. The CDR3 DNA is TGTGCCAGCAGGGCCGGACAGGGTATGTCCTACGAGCAGTACTTC.

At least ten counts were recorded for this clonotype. CDR3 sequence: CSASSGSDYEQYF. The CDR3 region has the DNA TGCAGTGCTAGTTCGGGGTCGGACTACGAGCAGTACTTC. The chain carries TRBV20-1 and TRBJ2-7, with D possibly matching TRBD2 (5 bases). CDR3 length: 13 amino acids. Trimming shortened V by 3 bases and J by 3 bases, and 12 bases separated the two germline ends. Germline CDR1 DFQATT, CDR2 SNEGSKA (reference sequence).

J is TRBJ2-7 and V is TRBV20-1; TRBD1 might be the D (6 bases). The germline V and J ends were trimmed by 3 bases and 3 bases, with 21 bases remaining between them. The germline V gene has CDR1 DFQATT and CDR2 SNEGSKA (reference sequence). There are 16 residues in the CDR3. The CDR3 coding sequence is TGCAGTGCTAGGGCCCGGACAGCGCTCTTATACTACGAGCAGTACTTC. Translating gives CSARARTALLYYEQYF.

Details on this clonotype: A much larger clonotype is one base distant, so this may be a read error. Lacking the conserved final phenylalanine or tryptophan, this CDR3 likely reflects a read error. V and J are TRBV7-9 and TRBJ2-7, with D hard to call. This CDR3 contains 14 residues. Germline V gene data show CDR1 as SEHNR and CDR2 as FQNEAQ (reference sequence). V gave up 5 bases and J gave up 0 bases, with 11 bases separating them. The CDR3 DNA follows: TGTGCCAGCAGCGCCTTGGAAACCTCCTACGAGCAGTACCTC. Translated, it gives CASSALETSYEQYL.

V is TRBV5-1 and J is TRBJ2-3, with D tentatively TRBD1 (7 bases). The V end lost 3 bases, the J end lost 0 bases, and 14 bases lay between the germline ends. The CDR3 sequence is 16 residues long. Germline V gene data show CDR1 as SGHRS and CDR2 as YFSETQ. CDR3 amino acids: CASSWGDSTSTDTQYF. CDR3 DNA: TGCGCCAGCAGCTGGGGGGACAGTACTAGCACAGATACGCAGTATTTT. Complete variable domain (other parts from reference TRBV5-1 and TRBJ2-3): KAGVTQTPRYLIKTRGQQVTLSCSPISGHRSVSWYQQTPGQGLQFLFEYFSETQRNKGNFPGRFSGRQFSNSRSEMNVSTLELGDSALYLCASSWGDSTSTDTQYFGPGTRLTVL.

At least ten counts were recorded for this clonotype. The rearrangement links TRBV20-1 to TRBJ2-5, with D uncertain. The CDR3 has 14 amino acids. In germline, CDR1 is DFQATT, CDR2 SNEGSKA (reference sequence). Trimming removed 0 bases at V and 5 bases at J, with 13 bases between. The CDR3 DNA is TGCAGTGCTAGAGATACGGGCCTACGGGAGACCCAGTACTTC. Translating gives CSARDTGLRETQYF.

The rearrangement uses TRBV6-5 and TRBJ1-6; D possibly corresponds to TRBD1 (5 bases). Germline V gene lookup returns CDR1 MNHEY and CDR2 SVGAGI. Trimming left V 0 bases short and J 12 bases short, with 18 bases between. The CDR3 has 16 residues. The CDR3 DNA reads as TGTGCCAGCAGTTACTCCTCGGGACTCAAAAGGAGACCCCTCCACTTT. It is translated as CASSYSSGLKRRPLHF.

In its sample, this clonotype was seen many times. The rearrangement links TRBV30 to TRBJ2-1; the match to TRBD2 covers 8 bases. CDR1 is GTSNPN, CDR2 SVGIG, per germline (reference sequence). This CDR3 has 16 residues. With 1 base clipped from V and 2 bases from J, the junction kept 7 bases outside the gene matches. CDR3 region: CAWSGTASGPYNEQFF. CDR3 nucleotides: TGTGCCTGGAGTGGTACGGCTAGCGGGCCCTACAATGAGCAGTTCTTC.

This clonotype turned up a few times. The CDR3 nucleotides are TGTGCCAGCAGTTTCTTCACCGGACAGCCTGCCTCTGGAAACACCATATATTTT. It translates to CASSFFTGQPASGNTIYF. The chain uses TRBV28 and TRBJ1-3, with D maybe TRBD1 (6 bases). Germline V gene sequence: CDR1 MDHEN, CDR2 SYDVKM. The ends were cut back, 3 bases at V and 0 bases at J, with 18 bases in the middle. There are 18 residues in the CDR3.

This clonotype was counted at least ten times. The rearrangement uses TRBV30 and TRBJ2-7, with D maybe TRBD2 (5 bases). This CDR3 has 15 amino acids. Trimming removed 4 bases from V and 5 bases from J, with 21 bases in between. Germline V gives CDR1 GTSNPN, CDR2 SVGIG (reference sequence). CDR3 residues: CAWNFGAGLFDEQYF. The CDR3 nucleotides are TGTGCCTGGAACTTTGGTGCGGGCTTGTTCGACGAGCAGTACTTC.

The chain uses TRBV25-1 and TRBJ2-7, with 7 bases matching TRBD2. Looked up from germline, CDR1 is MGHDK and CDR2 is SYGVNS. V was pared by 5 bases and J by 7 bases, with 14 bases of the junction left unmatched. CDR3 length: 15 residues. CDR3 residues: CASSPPGLHEAEQYF. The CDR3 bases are TGTGCCAGCAGTCCTCCGGGACTACACGAGGCAGAGCAGTACTTC.

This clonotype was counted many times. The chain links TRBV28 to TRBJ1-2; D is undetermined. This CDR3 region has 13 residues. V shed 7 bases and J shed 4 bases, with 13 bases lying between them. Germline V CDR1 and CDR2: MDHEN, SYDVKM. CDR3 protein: CASIRKGTYGYTF. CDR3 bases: TGTGCCAGCATACGGAAGGGAACCTATGGCTACACCTTC.

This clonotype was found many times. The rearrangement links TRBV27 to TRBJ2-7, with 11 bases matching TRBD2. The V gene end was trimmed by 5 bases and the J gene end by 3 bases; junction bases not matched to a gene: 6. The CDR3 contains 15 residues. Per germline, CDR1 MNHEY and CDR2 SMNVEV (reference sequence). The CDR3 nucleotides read TGTGCCAGCAGTGATGCCGGGACTAGCGGCTACGAGCAGTACTTC. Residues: CASSDAGTSGYEQYF.